This T cell receptor beta chain was recorded in a study of shared clonotypes between healthy human individuals. Background on the study: Plates per donor: three CD4 naive, three CD4 memory, two CD8 naive, one CD8 memory. Points from the study as a whole: Despite large depth, rarefaction showed incomplete sorted-subset sequencing. Exclusively blood specimens were collected; tissue repertoires likely differ.

The protocol was immunoSEQ multiplex PCR, while the TCRdb copy is restricted to in-frame clones and leaves out a portion. The sample holds roughly 1,100,000 clones, around 76% seen once. Concerning this clone itself: Its antigen is unidentified.

The clonotype comes from a man aged 18 to 30 in good health. Sequences were obtained from memory CD4+ T cells sorted from blood. Regarding subset: CD45RA-negative fraction.

The CDR3 reads CASSFTRGPPLHF. The CDR3 nucleotides are TGTGCCAGCAGTTTCACCCGAGGTCCACCCCTCCACTTT. The chain has TRBV28 and TRBJ1-6, with unresolved D. The germline V and J ends were trimmed by 3 bases and 11 bases, with 11 bases remaining between them. This CDR3 is 13 amino acids long. Germline loops: CDR1 MDHEN, CDR2 SYDVKM.